One and the same sample provided the 4 T cell receptor beta chains below, sequenced in a study of response to subunit inactivated influenza vaccine. TCRdb independently ran MiXCR on the RT-PCR reads; one entry per CDR3 protein. Among 590,000 or so distinct CDR3 sequences, roughly 15% were seen once, and the ten largest hold roughly 7.2%. The sample was PBMCs from blood, taken less than 15 days before vaccination. All receptors derive from a man aged 50 or older who received an inactivated influenza vaccine.

This clonotype has more than one count but fewer than ten. The chain combines TRBV18 with TRBJ2-6; D not certain. This CDR3 contains 16 residues. Germline-derived CDR1 and CDR2 are KGHSH and LQKENI. V gave up 2 bases and J gave up 0 bases, with 8 bases separating them. The CDR3 sequence is CASSPRMSSGANVLTF. CDR3 bases: TGTGCCAGCTCACCAAGGATGTCCTCTGGGGCCAACGTCCTGACTTTC.

The rearrangement uses TRBV27 and TRBJ1-6; TRBD1 agrees at 7 bases. This CDR3 spans 17 amino acids. The germline CDR1 and CDR2 sequences are MNHEY and SMNVEV (reference sequence). V lost 4 bases and J lost 0; bases outside the gene matches: 6. The CDR3 DNA reads as TGTGCCAGCAGTTCCTACAGGGGTAGCTCCTATAATTCACCCCTCCACTTT. Protein: CASSSYRGSSYNSPLHF.

This clonotype was detected ten times or more. The chain combines TRBV10-3 with TRBJ2-7; 8 positions match TRBD1. V shed 10 bases, J shed 7 bases, and the junction held 9 bases outside the gene matches. CDR3 size: 12 residues. The germline V gene encodes CDR1 ENHRY and CDR2 SYGVKD. This CDR3 is CASTGTGGEQYF. In nucleotides, the CDR3 is TGTGCCAGCACCGGGACAGGCGGGGAGCAGTACTTC.

This clonotype was found a few times. For the CDR3, the DNA is TGTGCCATCAGTGAGGGGACGGGGAAACCCGGGGAGCTGTTTTTT. It specifies CAISEGTGKPGELFF. This chain links TRBV10-3 with TRBJ2-2; D tentatively reads TRBD1 or TRBD2 (5 bases each). Trimming stripped 2 bases from V and 6 bases from J, with 13 bases between. Germline V gene data show CDR1 as ENHRY and CDR2 as SYGVKD. This CDR3 is built from 15 residues.